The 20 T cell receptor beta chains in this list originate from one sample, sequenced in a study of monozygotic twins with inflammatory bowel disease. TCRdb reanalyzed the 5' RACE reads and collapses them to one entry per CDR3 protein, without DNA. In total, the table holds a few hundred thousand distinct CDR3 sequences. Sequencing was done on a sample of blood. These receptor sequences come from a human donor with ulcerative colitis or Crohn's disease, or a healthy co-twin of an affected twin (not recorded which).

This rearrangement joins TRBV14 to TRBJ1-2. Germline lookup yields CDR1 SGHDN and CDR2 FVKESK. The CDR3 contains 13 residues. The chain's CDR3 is CASSQQKNYGYTF.

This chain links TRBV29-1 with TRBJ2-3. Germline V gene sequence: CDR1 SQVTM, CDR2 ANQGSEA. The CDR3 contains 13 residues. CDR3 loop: CSVTGPSTDTQYF.

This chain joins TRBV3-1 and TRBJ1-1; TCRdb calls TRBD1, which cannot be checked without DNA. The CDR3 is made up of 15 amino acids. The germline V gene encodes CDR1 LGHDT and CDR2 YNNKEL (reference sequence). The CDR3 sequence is CASSQGQGSNTEAFF.

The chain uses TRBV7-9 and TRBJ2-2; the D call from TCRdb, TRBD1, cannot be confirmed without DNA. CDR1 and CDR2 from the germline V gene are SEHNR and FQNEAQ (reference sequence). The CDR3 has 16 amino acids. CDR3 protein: CASSSPTGGNTGELFF.

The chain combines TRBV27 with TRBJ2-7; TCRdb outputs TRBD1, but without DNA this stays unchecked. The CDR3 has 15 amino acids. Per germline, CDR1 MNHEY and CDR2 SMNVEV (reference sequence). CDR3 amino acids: CASSPRGQASYEQYF.

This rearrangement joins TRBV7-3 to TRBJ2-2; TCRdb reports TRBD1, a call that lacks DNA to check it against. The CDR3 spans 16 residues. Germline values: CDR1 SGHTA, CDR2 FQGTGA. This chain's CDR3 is CASSLRAGANTGELFF.

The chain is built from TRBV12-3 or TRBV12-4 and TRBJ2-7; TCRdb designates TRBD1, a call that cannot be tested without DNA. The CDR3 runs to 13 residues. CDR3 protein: CASRRGQGLEQYF.

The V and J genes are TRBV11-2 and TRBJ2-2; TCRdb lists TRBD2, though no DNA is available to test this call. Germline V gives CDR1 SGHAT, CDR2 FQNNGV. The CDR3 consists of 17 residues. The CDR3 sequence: CASSPFARGLNTGELFF. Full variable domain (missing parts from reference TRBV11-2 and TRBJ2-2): EAGVAQSPRYKIIEKRQSVAFWCNPISGHATLYWYQQILGQGPKLLIQFQNNGVVDDSQLPKDRFSAERLKGVDSTLKIQPAKLEDSAVYLCASSPFARGLNTGELFFGEGSRLTVL.

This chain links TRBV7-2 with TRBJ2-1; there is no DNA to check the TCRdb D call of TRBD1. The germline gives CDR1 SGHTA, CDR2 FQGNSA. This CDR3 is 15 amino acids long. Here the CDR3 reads CASSPPGTPYNEQFF.

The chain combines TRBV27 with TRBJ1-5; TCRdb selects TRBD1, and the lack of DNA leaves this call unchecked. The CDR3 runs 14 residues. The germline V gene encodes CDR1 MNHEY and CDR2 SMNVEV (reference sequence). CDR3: CVSGLQGANQPQHF.

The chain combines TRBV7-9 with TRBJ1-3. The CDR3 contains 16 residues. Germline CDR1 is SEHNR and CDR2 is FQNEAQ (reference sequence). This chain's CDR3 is CASSLRLHHSGNTIYF.

The CDR3 loop is CASSLHQDRGNGYTF. The chain carries TRBV7-9 and TRBJ1-2; the TCRdb call, TRBD1, lacks DNA for checking. Germline CDR1 and CDR2: SEHNR and FQNEAQ (reference sequence). CDR3 length: 15 amino acids.

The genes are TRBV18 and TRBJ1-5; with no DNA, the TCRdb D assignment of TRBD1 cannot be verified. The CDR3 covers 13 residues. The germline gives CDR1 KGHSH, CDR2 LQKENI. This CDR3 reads CASSPGADQPQHF.

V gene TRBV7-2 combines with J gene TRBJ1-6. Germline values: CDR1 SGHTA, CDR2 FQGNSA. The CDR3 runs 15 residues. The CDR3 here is CASSPKSSYNSPLHF.

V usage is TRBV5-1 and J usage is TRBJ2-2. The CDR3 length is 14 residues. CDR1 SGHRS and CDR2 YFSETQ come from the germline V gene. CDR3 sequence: CASSWASLTGELFF.

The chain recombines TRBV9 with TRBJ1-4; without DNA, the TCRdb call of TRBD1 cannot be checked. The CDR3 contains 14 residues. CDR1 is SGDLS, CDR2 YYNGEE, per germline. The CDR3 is CASSPTVSNEKLFF.

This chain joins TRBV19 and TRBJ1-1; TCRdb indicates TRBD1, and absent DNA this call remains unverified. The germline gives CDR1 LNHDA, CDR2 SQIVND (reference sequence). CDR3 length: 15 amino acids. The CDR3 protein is CASSMKQGGGTEAFF.

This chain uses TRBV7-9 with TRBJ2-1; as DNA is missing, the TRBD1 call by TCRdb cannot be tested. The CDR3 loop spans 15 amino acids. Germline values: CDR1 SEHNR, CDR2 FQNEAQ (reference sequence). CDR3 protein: CASTRTGRTYNEQFF.

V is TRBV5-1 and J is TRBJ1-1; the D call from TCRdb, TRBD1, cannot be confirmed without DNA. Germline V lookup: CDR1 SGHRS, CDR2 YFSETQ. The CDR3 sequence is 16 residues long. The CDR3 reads CASSLALLTGNTEAFF.

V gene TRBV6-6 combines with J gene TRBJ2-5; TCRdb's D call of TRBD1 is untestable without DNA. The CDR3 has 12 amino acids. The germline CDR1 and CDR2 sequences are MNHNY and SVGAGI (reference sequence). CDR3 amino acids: CASKAGGETQYF.